The present TCR beta chain was sequenced within a study of T cell responses to AZD1222 COVID-19 vaccine. Germline loops: CDR1 SGHTA, CDR2 FQGNSA. V was clipped by 8 bases and J by 2 bases; unmatched bases: 5. CDR3 length: 13 residues. Using immunoSEQ multiplex PCR, the repertoire was profiled, and TCRdb retains in-frame clones only, with some absent. The sample shows some 130,000 clones, 93% of them seen only once. The TCR comes from an adult in good health. Sequences were derived from peripheral blood, sampled on day 0 of AZD1222 vaccination. The gene calls are TRBV7-2 and TRBJ1-2; 7 positions agree with TRBD1. The CDR3, as DNA: TGTGCCAGCGGGGGACAGCTAAACTATGGCTACACCTTC. Translating it yields CASGGQLNYGYTF.